The 10 T cell receptor beta chains below come from one sample, sequenced in a study of identifying expanded T cells in peripheral blood. Method: immunoSEQ multiplex PCR; TCRdb's copy keeps in-frame clones and lacks some. Among tens of thousands of clones listed, roughly 86% were seen once. Sequencing input: blood. Receptors were obtained from a person between 18 and 75 years old in good health.

Only a few counts were recorded for this clone. V gene TRBV5-1 combines with J gene TRBJ1-6, with 11 nucleotides matching TRBD1. CDR3 length: 13 residues. Germline CDR1 reads SGHRS; CDR2 reads YFSETQ. V trimming: 7 bases; J trimming: 9 bases; junction bases outside the gene matches: 3. CDR3: CASGTGGGSPLHF. The CDR3 DNA reads TGCGCCAGCGGGACAGGGGGTGGTTCACCCCTCCACTTT.

This chain uses TRBV28 with TRBJ1-1; D remains ambiguous. The V gene's germline CDR1 is MDHEN and CDR2 SYDVKM. The CDR3 contains 13 residues. V was shortened by 2 bases and J by 0 bases, with 4 bases between the two germline ends. CDR3 in DNA: TGTGCCAGCAGTTTACTCTTGAACACTGAAGCTTTCTTT. It codes for CASSLLLNTEAFF.

The rearrangement joins TRBV7-9 to TRBJ1-5; 9 positions match TRBD1. Trimming at V came to 5 bases and at J to 7 bases, leaving 9 bases not matched to a gene. Germline V lookup: CDR1 SEHNR, CDR2 FQNEAQ (reference sequence). CDR3 length: 15 amino acids. The CDR3 is CASSGDREFGQPQHF. The CDR3, as DNA: TGTGCCAGCAGCGGGGACAGGGAATTCGGACAGCCCCAGCATTTT.

This rearrangement joins TRBV4-3 to TRBJ2-7; 14 bases are a match to TRBD2. Germline V CDR1 and CDR2: LGHNA, YSLEER. V was clipped by 0 bases and J by 7 bases; unmatched bases: 2. The length of the CDR3 is 15 residues. In DNA, the CDR3 is TGCGCCAGCAGCCAAGAGACTAGCGGGAGGGGGGAGCAGTACTTC. Its translation: CASSQETSGRGEQYF.

The chain combines TRBV7-8 with TRBJ2-7; D possibly corresponds to TRBD1 (6 bases). This CDR3 is 13 amino acids long. The germline V gene encodes CDR1 SGHVS and CDR2 FQNEAQ. V lost 5 bases, J lost 4 bases, and 12 bases lay in between. CDR3 amino acids: CASSDTRGYEQYF. In DNA form, the CDR3 reads TGTGCCAGCAGCGACACCAGGGGTTACGAGCAGTACTTC.

This rearrangement joins TRBV6-1 to TRBJ1-2; no clear D gene. The CDR3 has 15 amino acids. Germline CDR1 is MNHNS and CDR2 is SASEGT. Trimming pared 4 bases from V and 8 bases from J, leaving 20 bases between. This CDR3 reads CASSAGLLISLGYTF. The CDR3 DNA reads TGTGCCAGCAGTGCCGGACTGTTAATCTCTCTGGGCTACACCTTC.

This chain uses TRBV21-1 with TRBJ1-4. TRBV21-1 is designated a pseudogene. This CDR3 spans 18 amino acids. The CDR3 region is CASRAPDAKKATNEKLFF. The CDR3, as DNA: TGTGCCAGTCGGGCCCCAGACGCGAAAAAAGCAACTAATGAAAAACTGTTTTTT.

The chain has TRBV7-9 and TRBJ1-4, with D unclear. CDR1 is SEHNR and CDR2 is FQNEAQ in the germline V gene (reference sequence). The CDR3 loop spans 14 amino acids. The V end lost 5 bases, the J end lost 8 bases, and 15 bases lay between the germline ends. CDR3 amino acids: CASSPRQPGEKLFF. The DNA of the CDR3 is TGTGCCAGCAGCCCACGCCAGCCTGGCGAAAAACTGTTTTTT.

The chain carries TRBV7-9 and TRBJ1-2; the D gene is possibly TRBD1 (6 bases). The V gene lost 7 bases and the J gene lost 0 bases, with 21 bases spanning the gap. The CDR3 runs to 17 residues. Germline CDR1 and CDR2: SEHNR and FQNEAQ (reference sequence). The CDR3 region has the DNA TGTGCCAGCACCCTGGGGGCAGGGTCCTTAGCTAACTATGGCTACACCTTC. The encoded protein is CASTLGAGSLANYGYTF.

This rearrangement joins TRBV29-1 to TRBJ1-2; TRBD1 aligns across 10 bases. Germline V lookup: CDR1 SQVTM, CDR2 ANQGSEA. Unmatched junction bases numbered 0, after V lost 4 bases and J lost 1 base. The CDR3 contains 13 residues. The CDR3 protein is CSVGTGGNYGYTF. CDR3 in DNA: TGCAGCGTTGGGACAGGGGGTAACTATGGCTACACCTTC.